This passage covers 8 T cell receptor beta chains from one sample sequenced in a study of CD8+CD57+ T cells in acquired aplastic anemia. By flow cytometry, patients selected for sequencing had shown an expansion of CD8+CD57+ cells. TCR beta VDJ and CDR3 profiles were obtained from a genomic DNA template. In TCRdb, the reads were re-called with MiXCR into one record per CDR3 protein. The sample contains about 180,000 distinct CDR3 sequences, around 48% of which appear only once. Sequenced input: sorted CD4+, CD8+, or CD8+CD57+ T cells (not recorded which) from PBMCs. These receptors were taken from a human donor with aplastic anemia.

This clonotype has ten or more counts. Written as DNA, the CDR3 is TGTGCCAGTAGTGTCCGCTTCGGGGGCCCCTATGGCTACACCTTC. It specifies CASSVRFGGPYGYTF. The chain uses TRBV19 and TRBJ1-2, with D perhaps TRBD1 (6 bases). Looked up from germline, CDR1 is LNHDA and CDR2 is SQIVND (reference sequence). Trimming took 5 bases from V and 4 from J, leaving 17 bases between them. The CDR3 contains 15 residues. Looking up the rest from reference TRBV19 and TRBJ1-2 gives the full variable domain: DGGITQSPKYLFRKEGQNVTLSCEQNLNHDAMYWYRQDPGQGLRLIYYSQIVNDFQKGDIAEGYSVSREKKESFPLTVTSAQKNPTAFYLCASSVRFGGPYGYTFGSGTRLTVV.

Note on this clonotype: Just one base apart from a much larger clone, this may be a read error. This sequence joins TRBV5-5 and TRBJ1-2; D is uncertain. Germline V gives CDR1 SGHKS, CDR2 YYEKEE (reference sequence). The CDR3 consists of 11 residues. Here the CDR3 DNA reads TGTGCCAGCATCTTGGATGGGGGCTACACCTTC. Its protein product is CASILDGGYTF.

V and J are TRBV20-1 and TRBJ2-7; 9 nucleotides line up with TRBD1. Germline V gene data show CDR1 as DFQATT and CDR2 as SNEGSKA (reference sequence). The junction had 4 bases not matched to a gene; V was cut back by 6 bases and J by 4 bases. The CDR3 contains 12 residues. DNA for the CDR3: TGCAGTGCGCGGGACAGGGAATACGAGCAGTACTTC. It yields the protein CSARDREYEQYF.

This clonotype was observed many times. The V and J genes are TRBV12-3 or TRBV12-4 and TRBJ1-2, with 9 nucleotides matching TRBD1. The V gene end was trimmed by 2 bases and the J gene end by 5 bases; junction bases not matched to a gene: 3. CDR3 length: 14 amino acids. In nucleotides, the CDR3 is TGTGCCAGCAGTTTATATGACAGGGGGTATGGCTACACCTTC. Amino acids: CASSLYDRGYGYTF.

J is TRBJ1-5 and V is TRBV7-9; unclear D gene. The CDR3 runs 13 residues. Germline V CDR1 and CDR2: SEHNR, FQNEAQ (reference sequence). The V and J ends lost 0 bases and 3 bases respectively, with 3 bases between them. Written as DNA, the CDR3 is TGTGCCAGCAGCTTAGCCTTCAATCAGCCCCAGCATTTT. This gives the protein CASSLAFNQPQHF.

This clonotype occurred many times. The chain joins TRBV19 to TRBJ1-5, with D unclear. Trimming cost V 3 bases and J 2 bases, with 8 bases left between them. This CDR3 has 14 residues. Germline V gives CDR1 LNHDA, CDR2 SQIVND (reference sequence). The CDR3 DNA sequence: TGTGCCAGTAGTATGGGTTCACGCAATCAGCCCCAGCATTTT. Translation gives CASSMGSRNQPQHF.

The chain combines TRBV2 with TRBJ2-7; D remains ambiguous. Trimming left V 5 bases short and J 6 bases short, with 14 bases between. Germline V gene data show CDR1 as SNHLY and CDR2 as FYNNEI. There are 13 residues in the CDR3. The CDR3 DNA is TGTGCCAGCAGTCGATACGGTAGATTCGAGCAGTACTTC. This sequence encodes CASSRYGRFEQYF.

V and J are TRBV20-1 and TRBJ1-6, with D hard to call. The CDR3 is made up of 13 amino acids. V was clipped by 5 bases and J by 9 bases, with 14 bases between them. Germline loops: CDR1 DFQATT, CDR2 SNEGSKA (reference sequence). The CDR3 loop is CSAAPGWGSPLHF. For the CDR3, the DNA is TGCAGTGCTGCACCCGGGTGGGGTTCACCCCTCCACTTT.